A single T cell receptor beta chain is shown here with its context. Its antigen is undetermined. The data were obtained in a study of cytomegalovirus exposure and HLA in healthy donors. Turning to the study itself: Earlier, 150 million to 200 million T cells were analyzed, and 117 million unique TCR beta sequences were found among them. Study outcomes and limitations: When presence/absence was analysed, sequencing depth was taken to be roughly uniform across donors. One cluster of highly shared sequence variants probably arose as a sequencing artifact.

PCR involved 60 Vbeta and 13 Jbeta primers. The data were produced by immunoSEQ multiplex PCR, yet TCRdb's version contains in-frame clones alone and is incomplete. The sample records hundreds of thousands of clones, over 65% being singletons. The sequencing input was PBMCs. This receptor was identified in a man aged 18 to 30 in good health and CMV-seronegative.

The DNA for the CDR3 is TGTGCCTGGGGGGGGACTGAGACCCAGTACTTC. Its translation: CAWGGTETQYF. The V call is TRBV30, the J call TRBJ2-5, with D possibly matching TRBD2 (6 bases). Trimming took 5 bases from V and 5 from J, leaving 9 bases between them. The germline gives CDR1 GTSNPN, CDR2 SVGIG (reference sequence). The length of the CDR3 is 11 residues.